The 20 T cell receptor beta chains in this list originate from one sample, sequenced in a study of response to subunit inactivated influenza vaccine. TCRdb re-called the RT-PCR reads through MiXCR, storing one row per CDR3 protein. Of about 780,000 distinct CDR3 sequences in the sample, roughly 18% were seen once. The sample consisted of PBMCs from blood, taken more than 4 days after vaccination. The receptor source for this set is a man aged 45-60 years who received an inactivated influenza vaccine.

The V and J genes are TRBV4-2 and TRBJ2-1; possible D gene TRBD2, 6 bases. The germline V gene has CDR1 LGHNA and CDR2 YNFKEQ. V was trimmed by 0 bases and J by 1 base, leaving 10 bases between them. The CDR3 runs 16 residues. Here the CDR3 reads CASSQDRGNSYNEQFF. CDR3 DNA: TGTGCCAGCAGCCAAGATCGGGGGAATTCCTACAATGAGCAGTTCTTC.

This clonotype appeared a few times. The rearrangement uses TRBV20-1 and TRBJ2-1; maybe TRBD1 (5 bases). The CDR3 has 13 residues. The germline V and J ends were trimmed by 3 bases and 4 bases, with 10 bases remaining between them. CDR1 DFQATT and CDR2 SNEGSKA come from the germline V gene (reference sequence). CDR3 coding DNA: TGCAGTGCTAGGGACATGATTTACAATGAGCAGTTCTTC. It encodes CSARDMIYNEQFF.

This clonotype appeared many times. V gene TRBV5-1 combines with J gene TRBJ2-1; 14 bases match TRBD2. CDR1 and CDR2 (germline): SGHRS, YFSETQ. The CDR3 totals 17 residues. The trim removed 2 bases at V and 4 bases at J, leaving 5 bases unmatched. The CDR3 loop is CASSFMGLAGVYNEQFF. In DNA, the CDR3 is TGCGCCAGCAGCTTTATGGGACTAGCGGGGGTGTACAATGAGCAGTTCTTC.

As DNA, the CDR3 is TGTGCCAGCAGTTATTATGGCGGGATGACCGGGGAGCTGTTTTTT. Translation: CASSYYGGMTGELFF. This rearrangement joins TRBV6-2 or TRBV6-3 to TRBJ2-2; a possible D gene is TRBD2 (6 bases). The V and J ends lost 3 bases and 5 bases respectively, with 13 bases between them. The CDR3 loop spans 15 amino acids. Germline CDR1 is MNHEY and CDR2 is SVGEGT.

This clonotype was detected a few times. V gene TRBV5-1 combines with J gene TRBJ2-5; D remains unclear. Trimming stripped 0 bases from V and 4 bases from J, with 10 bases between. The CDR3 is made up of 14 amino acids. Germline lookup yields CDR1 SGHRS and CDR2 YFSETQ. The CDR3, as DNA: TGCGCCAGCAGCTTGGCTATGGGTGCAGAGACCCAGTACTTC. This sequence encodes CASSLAMGAETQYF.

This chain connects TRBV3-1 to TRBJ2-3; 10 bases are a match to TRBD1. The germline V gene has CDR1 LGHDT and CDR2 YNNKEL (reference sequence). Losses at the gene ends were 7 bases for V and 6 bases for J; bases not matched to a gene: 7. CDR3 length: 14 amino acids. The CDR3 DNA is TGTGCCAGCACCCTCACGGGACAGGGGGATACGCAGTATTTT. Amino acids: CASTLTGQGDTQYF.

This clonotype occurred a few times. The rearrangement uses TRBV30 and TRBJ1-2; TRBD1 is a possible D gene (6 bases). Trimming took off 2 bases at V and 2 bases at J, with 12 bases between the two ends. Per germline, CDR1 GTSNPN and CDR2 SVGIG (reference sequence). This CDR3 region has 14 residues. Here the CDR3 reads CAWSPPGQNYGYTF. Here the CDR3 DNA reads TGTGCCTGGAGTCCGCCGGGACAAAACTATGGCTACACCTTC.

This clonotype was picked up a small number of times. This chain connects TRBV5-1 to TRBJ2-7; the D gene is possibly TRBD1 (6 bases). The CDR3 runs to 12 residues. Between the trimmed V and J ends, which lost 4 bases and 4 bases, there was a span of 9 bases. Germline V gene sequence: CDR1 SGHRS, CDR2 YFSETQ. DNA for the CDR3: TGCGCCAGCAGCATCACAGGGTACGAGCAGTACTTC. It codes for CASSITGYEQYF.

This clonotype has a handful of counts. The V gene is TRBV15, the J gene TRBJ1-5; D gene unclear. V was cut by 1 base and J by 7 bases, with 11 bases left in between. Per germline, CDR1 LNHNV and CDR2 YYDKDF (reference sequence). The CDR3 is 14 amino acids. The chain's CDR3 is CATSRAGVRQPQHF. The CDR3 DNA follows: TGTGCCACCAGCAGAGCTGGGGTCAGGCAGCCCCAGCATTTT.

Only a few counts were recorded for this clonotype. The J gene is TRBJ2-1, the V gene TRBV29-1, with TRBD1 matching over 9 bases. The CDR3 sequence is 14 residues long. CDR1 and CDR2 from the germline V gene are SQVTM and ANQGSEA. The V and J ends lost 1 base and 7 bases, in that order; junction bases with no gene match: 5. CDR3 loop: CSVEGGQGANEQFF. DNA of the CDR3: TGCAGCGTTGAAGGGGGACAGGGCGCGAATGAGCAGTTCTTC.

The table lists this clonotype with a few counts. This chain connects TRBV7-2 to TRBJ2-1, with D maybe TRBD2 (6 bases). Germline assignment: CDR1 SGHTA and CDR2 FQGNSA. The V end lost 1 base, the J end lost 4 bases, and 11 bases lay between the germline ends. The CDR3 spans 15 residues. The DNA of the CDR3 is TGTGCCAGCAGCTTAGTTAGGACTACGTACAATGAGCAGTTCTTC. It codes for CASSLVRTTYNEQFF.

This clonotype has only a few counts. This chain links TRBV28 with TRBJ2-1, with no clear D. Germline V gene sequence: CDR1 MDHEN, CDR2 SYDVKM. This CDR3 has 15 amino acids. V shed 7 bases and J shed 0 bases, with 13 bases lying between them. Here the CDR3 reads CASNFRSPSYNEQFF. In nucleotides, the CDR3 is TGTGCCAGCAACTTCAGGTCGCCCTCCTACAATGAGCAGTTCTTC.

This clonotype was counted only a few times. The chain joins TRBV12-3 or TRBV12-4 to TRBJ1-4; D unresolved. This CDR3 is 15 amino acids long. The V and J ends lost 2 bases and 2 bases respectively, with 9 bases between them. CDR3 sequence reads: CASSLLGVTNEKLFF. CDR3 in DNA: TGTGCCAGCAGTTTACTGGGAGTCACTAATGAAAAACTGTTTTTT.

The chain employs TRBV3-1 and TRBJ1-1, with TRBD1 matching over 8 bases. Germline V CDR1 and CDR2: LGHDT, YNNKEL (reference sequence). With 0 bases clipped from V and 5 bases from J, the junction kept 5 bases outside the gene matches. The CDR3 spans 15 residues. The CDR3 DNA is TGTGCCAGCAGCCAAGATCCAGGGGGCGCAACTGAAGCTTTCTTT. Residues: CASSQDPGGATEAFF.

The gene calls are TRBV12-3 or TRBV12-4 and TRBJ2-2; TRBD1 matches at 7 bases. This CDR3 is built from 16 residues. The ends lost 6 bases at V and 4 bases at J; junction bases unmatched: 11. CDR3 residues: CASSPRPTGVTGELFF. The DNA for the CDR3 is TGTGCCAGCAGCCCTCGCCCTACAGGGGTCACCGGGGAGCTGTTTTTT.

The rearrangement joins TRBV6-2 or TRBV6-3 to TRBJ2-3, with 11 bases that match TRBD2. CDR3 length equals 20 residues. Trimming cost V 6 bases and J 5 bases; bases outside gene matches: 22. From germline, CDR1 is MNHEY and CDR2 SVGEGT. DNA of the CDR3: TGTGCCAGCAGACTAAACAGGGACTTAATAGCGGGAGGGCCGGGAGATACGCAGTATTTT. This codes for CASRLNRDLIAGGPGDTQYF.

This chain joins TRBV4-3 and TRBJ1-6; D perhaps matches TRBD1 (5 bases). Trimming removed 0 bases from V and 8 bases from J, with 14 bases in between. Germline assignment: CDR1 LGHNA and CDR2 YSLEER. The CDR3 runs to 16 residues. CDR3 in amino acids: CASSQDIIRADSPLHF. In DNA form, the CDR3 reads TGCGCCAGCAGCCAAGATATTATCAGGGCGGATTCACCCCTCCACTTT.

This clonotype was detected a few times. The chain has TRBV5-1 and TRBJ2-3; TRBD1 matches at 8 bases. The CDR3 contains 15 residues. After removal of 5 bases from V and 4 bases from J, the junction contained 9 bases not matched to a gene. Germline values: CDR1 SGHRS, CDR2 YFSETQ. The CDR3 DNA reads as TGCGCCAGCAGTTTTGGACAGGGAGGCGCAGATACGCAGTATTTT. Encoded protein: CASSFGQGGADTQYF.

The chain employs TRBV10-3 and TRBJ2-5, with 9 bases fitting TRBD1. With V trimmed by 11 bases and J by 3 bases, 7 bases remained unmatched. The CDR3 runs to 13 residues. In germline, CDR1 is ENHRY, CDR2 SYGVKD. This chain's CDR3 is CAGHRDREETQYF. The CDR3 coding sequence is TGTGCCGGCCACCGGGACAGGGAAGAGACCCAGTACTTC.

This clonotype has more than one count but fewer than ten. This chain uses TRBV7-9 with TRBJ2-1; 9 nucleotides align to TRBD2. With 5 bases clipped from V and 2 bases from J, the junction kept 4 bases outside the gene matches. This CDR3 has 15 amino acids. Germline V gene sequence: CDR1 SEHNR, CDR2 FQNEAQ (reference sequence). The CDR3 sequence: CASSTTSGAYNEQFF. The CDR3 nucleotides read TGTGCCAGCAGCACGACTAGCGGAGCCTACAATGAGCAGTTCTTC.